Given below is one TCR beta chain in context. This clonotype has only a few counts. Its antigen specificity is not known. No much larger clone is present one base from it, and per-base qualities are unavailable. Library prep was done by 5' RACE. Data came from an Illumina HiSeq 2500. A second roughly 7 to 11 cycle PCR used a sample-barcoded 5' primer and a J-beta primer mix. A unique molecular identifier was introduced onto each TCR beta cDNA molecule by a template-switch 5' adaptor carrying 12 random nucleotides. Each sample yielded at least 3 million CDR3-containing paired-end reads. All of the RNA was converted into first-strand cDNA using the Mint cDNA synthesis kit, with a TRBC-specific oligonucleotide serving as the primer. Following uracil-DNA glycosylase treatment, a first 18-cycle PCR with universal primers M1SS and BC2_uni_R was performed on all cDNA. The paper's data handling went like this. For normalization, 1 million high-quality reads, each with a distinct molecular identifier, were randomly selected from each sample. Instead of being binned into consensus sequences, reads with shared molecular identifiers were discarded. MiTCR, set to a Q25 quality threshold and the strictest error-elimination algorithm, was used for CDR3 identification, clonotype clustering and error correction. A nonparametric unseen species model with Euler transformation was used to estimate lower-bound total TCR beta diversity. The public reads were quality trimmed at Q25 with fastp and then assembled into clones with MiXCR by TCRdb, keeping productive beta chains. Entries that share a CDR3 protein sequence are merged under the most common genes and DNA. The V and J calls come from TCRdb's annotation, not from the publication. For this sample the table gives more than 1,000,000 distinct CDR3 sequences, of which less than 25% were detected only once. The top ten clones comprise around 0.75% of the sample.

The data stem from a study of blood T cells in healthy people across ages (dated by TCRdb to between 2015 and 2016). A note on the overall study: In model experiments, template switching captured roughly one uniquely barcoded TCR beta cDNA molecule for every two T cells. Age-related changes in TCR beta repertoire diversity were measured in the study by deep sequencing normalized with unique cDNA molecular identifiers. The donors were divided into four age groups: young (average around 15 years), middle-aged (about 40), aged (approximately 59) and long-lived (approximately 74). Two additional independent replicas of 1 million unique cDNA reads from the same blood draw were analyzed for two donors (one aged 18 to 30 and one aged 80 or older). Overall study results and their limits: Total diversity estimates from one million sequenced T cells were considered lower bounds and underestimates. The percentage of naive T cells measured by flow cytometry correlated strongly with observed TCR beta diversity. Because profiling used bulk unsorted PBMCs, naive and antigen-experienced compartments could not be compared conclusively. The long-lived group showed more naive CD4+ T cells, fewer expanded clones and increased TCR diversity than the aged group, suggesting age selection. Observed TCR beta diversity per million T cells fell roughly linearly with age, and a significant reduction was already apparent by age around 36. Because the CMV infection status of the donors was unknown, age-related changes in expanded clonotypes may potentially have been confounded.

For CDR1 and CDR2, the germline V gene lists SGHRS and YFSETQ. Taken from cysteine to phenylalanine, the CDR3 has 19 residues. Left in the record is the CDR3 DNA by itself, 57 bases read in frame from the first base. V loses 4 bases at its end and J loses 0 bases; junction bases beyond the gene matches: 12. The donors were 40 or so Caucasian individuals from Russia, aged roughly 6 to 90 years, who were systemically healthy. Ten milliliters of peripheral blood were drawn from each donor into EDTA-treated Vacutainer tubes. Ficoll-Paque density-gradient centrifugation was used to isolate PBMCs, with at least 7 million obtained per sample. Trizol reagent was used to extract total RNA from the PBMCs, yielding at least 6 micrograms per sample. Naive CD45RAhigh/CD27high T cell percentages were measured by flow cytometry on a PBMC aliquot from every donor. A further study also used this sample, focusing on T cells of mothers and their children. Drawing on the second study: Nine systemically healthy Caucasian individuals, comprising three mothers and their six children, were included as donors. cDNA synthesis used all of the extracted RNA, with roughly 1.5 ug of RNA in each 15 ul reaction. In the second PCR, sample barcodes and 2-4 random nucleotides were introduced via the M1S primer. Over 9.5 million TCR beta CDR3 reads were obtained for each mother, and about 3 million reads were obtained for each child. TCR recombination output is similarly shaped by thymic selection in related and unrelated pairs, with a minor effect exerted by inherited differences. Normalized repertoire overlap was always found to be slightly, but never significantly, higher in related mother-child pairs than in unrelated mother-child pairs. No persistent microchimeric T cell clones were detected, at a sensitivity of around 100 clones per million clonotypes. The study used deep NGS to compare TCR beta repertoires of mothers and children, seeking features distinguishing related mother-child pairs from unrelated individuals. On average, the children were about 12 +/- 4 years old, while the mothers were approximately 41 +/- 4 years old. After adapter ligation with NEBNext reagents, the libraries were sequenced on Illumina HiSeq 2000 with 100+100 nt paired-end reads. Mother and child libraries were prepared a month apart and sequenced in separate runs to prevent cross-contamination. Between roughly 500,000 and 2,300,000 distinct TCR beta clonotypes were identified per donor. Naive TCR beta clonotypes were estimated from low-frequency clonotypes matched to each donor's FACS-determined naive share, without sorting.

This TCR derives from a girl aged 2-10 years in good health. The sequenced sample was blood. The V and J genes are TRBV5-1 and TRBJ2-6; 8 bases in the junction line up with TRBD1. Here the CDR3 is given as CASSELGQGISSGANVLTF. The sequenced DNA is TGCGCCAGCAGCGAACTAGGACAGGGAATAAGCTCTGGGGCCAACGTCCTGACTTTC.